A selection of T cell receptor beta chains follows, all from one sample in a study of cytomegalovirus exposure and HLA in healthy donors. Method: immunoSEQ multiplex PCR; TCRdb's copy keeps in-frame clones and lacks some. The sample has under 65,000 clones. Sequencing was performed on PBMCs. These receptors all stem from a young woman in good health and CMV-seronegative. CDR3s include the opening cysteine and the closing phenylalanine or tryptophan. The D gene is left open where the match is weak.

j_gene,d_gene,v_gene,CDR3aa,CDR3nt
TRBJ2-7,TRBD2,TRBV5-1,CASNGLAHNEQYF,TGCGCCAGCAACGGACTAGCTCATAACGAGCAGTACTTC
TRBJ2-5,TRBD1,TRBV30,CAWSMMDRGGEAQYF,TGTGCCTGGAGTATGATGGACAGGGGGGGGGAGGCCCAGTACTTC
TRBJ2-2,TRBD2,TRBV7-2,CASSSASGRTGELFF,TGTGCCAGCAGCTCCGCTAGCGGGAGGACCGGGGAGCTGTTTTTT
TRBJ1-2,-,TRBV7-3,CASSLTGGYGYTF,TGTGCCAGCAGCTTAACAGGGGGCTATGGCTACACCTTC
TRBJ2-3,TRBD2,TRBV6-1,CASSGASGGRGDTQYF,TGTGCCAGCAGTGGGGCTAGCGGGGGTCGCGGGGATACGCAGTATTTT
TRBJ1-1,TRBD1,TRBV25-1,CASSWTGRTEAFF,TGTGCCAGCAGTTGGACAGGGAGGACTGAAGCTTTCTTT
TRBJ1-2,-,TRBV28,CASSLMQYGYTF,TGTGCCAGCAGTTTAATGCAGTATGGCTACACCTTC
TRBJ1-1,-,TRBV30,CAWINNWREAFF,TGTGCCTGGATCAATAACTGGAGGGAAGCTTTCTTT
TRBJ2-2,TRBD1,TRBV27,CASRLRQGAPGELFF,TGTGCCAGCAGACTCCGACAGGGGGCCCCCGGGGAGCTGTTTTTT
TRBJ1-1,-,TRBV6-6,CASSFLEFRYTEAFF,TGTGCCAGCAGCTTCCTGGAGTTCAGATACACTGAAGCTTTCTTT
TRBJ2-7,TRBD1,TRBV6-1,CASAQGAEYEQYF,TGTGCCAGCGCCCAGGGGGCCGAGTACGAGCAGTACTTC
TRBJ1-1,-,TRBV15,CATSRGRGTEAFF,TGTGCCACCAGCAGAGGGCGGGGCACTGAAGCTTTCTTT
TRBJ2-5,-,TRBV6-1,CAGRGHPGLNQYF,TGTGCCGGGAGGGGACATCCCGGGTTGAACCAGTACTTC
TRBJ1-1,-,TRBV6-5,CASSYAGQLNTEAFF,TGTGCCAGCAGTTACGCAGGACAGTTGAACACTGAAGCTTTCTTT
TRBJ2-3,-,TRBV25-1,CASSETIIRDSVDTQYF,TGTGCCAGCAGTGAGACGATTATCCGGGATTCCGTAGATACGCAGTATTTT
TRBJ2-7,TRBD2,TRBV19,CASSRAGGVYEQYF,TGTGCCAGTAGTCGCGCGGGGGGTGTGTACGAGCAGTACTTC
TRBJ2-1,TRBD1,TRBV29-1,CSVDGTGGTLRNEQFF,TGCAGCGTTGACGGGACAGGGGGGACCCTTAGGAATGAGCAGTTCTTC
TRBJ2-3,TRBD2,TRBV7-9,CASSQGTSGGDTQYF,TGTGCCAGCAGCCAAGGGACTAGCGGGGGGGATACGCAGTATTTT
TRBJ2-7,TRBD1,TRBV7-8,CASSLVGQAVEQYF,TGTGCCAGCAGCTTAGTGGGACAGGCGGTCGAGCAGTACTTC
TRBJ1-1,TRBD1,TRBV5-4,CASSRDRDNTEAFF,TGTGCCAGCAGCCGCGACAGGGACAACACTGAAGCTTTCTTT
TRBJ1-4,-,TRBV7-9,CATWRGGLNEKLFF,TGTGCAACCTGGCGGGGAGGGCTTAATGAAAAACTGTTTTTT
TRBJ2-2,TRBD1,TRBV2,CASNLQGAGGELFF,TGTGCCAGCAACCTACAGGGGGCGGGCGGGGAGCTGTTTTTT
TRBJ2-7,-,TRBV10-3,CAISERQTYEQYF,TGTGCCATCAGTGAGAGACAAACCTACGAGCAGTACTTC
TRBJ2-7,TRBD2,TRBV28,CASSFAGGNHEQYF,TGTGCCAGCAGTTTCGCGGGAGGTAACCACGAGCAGTACTTC
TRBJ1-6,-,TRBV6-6,CASSPTGISDSPLHF,TGTGCCAGCAGTCCTACAGGGATTTCAGATTCACCCCTCCACTTT
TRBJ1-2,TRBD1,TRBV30,CAWSRGVYGYTF,TGTGCCTGGTCCAGGGGGGTTTACGGCTACACCTTC
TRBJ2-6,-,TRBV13,CASSLGGPSSGANVLTF,TGTGCCAGCAGCTTAGGGGGCCCTTCCTCTGGGGCCAACGTCCTGACTTTC
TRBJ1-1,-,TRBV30,CAWRMPVLDTEAFF,TGTGCCTGGAGGATGCCAGTTCTGGACACTGAAGCTTTCTTT
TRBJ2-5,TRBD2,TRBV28,CASSTEILAGVDSYQETQYF,TGTGCCAGCAGTACCGAGATCCTAGCGGGGGTTGACTCGTACCAAGAGACCCAGTACTTC
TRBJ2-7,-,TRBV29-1,CSVRQVNSYEQYF,TGCAGCGTTCGACAGGTAAACTCCTACGAGCAGTACTTC
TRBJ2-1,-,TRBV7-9,CASSPRTGSSYNEQFF,TGTGCCAGCAGCCCGAGGACTGGGAGCTCCTACAATGAGCAGTTCTTC
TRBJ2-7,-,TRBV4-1,CASSQELFGGYEQYF,TGCGCCAGCAGCCAAGAACTTTTTGGCGGCTACGAGCAGTACTTC
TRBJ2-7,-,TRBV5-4,CASSLETGEQYF,TGTGCCAGCAGCTTGGAGACTGGCGAGCAGTACTTC
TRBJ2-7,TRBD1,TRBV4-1,CASSQGQGSYEQYF,TGCGCCAGCAGCCAAGGACAGGGCAGCTACGAGCAGTACTTC
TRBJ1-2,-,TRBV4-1,CASSPGDYGYTF,TGCGCCAGCAGCCCTGGAGACTATGGCTACACCTTC
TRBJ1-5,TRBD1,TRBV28,CASSLPGQGGLWSNQPQHF,TGTGCCAGCAGTTTGCCGGGACAGGGGGGTTTGTGGAGCAATCAGCCCCAGCATTTT
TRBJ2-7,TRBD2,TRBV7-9,CASSFSGGNEQYF,TGTGCCAGCAGCTTCTCGGGGGGGAACGAGCAGTACTTC
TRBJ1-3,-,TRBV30,CAWRAWGRSSGNTIYF,TGTGCCTGGAGGGCCTGGGGGCGCTCCTCTGGAAACACCATATATTTT
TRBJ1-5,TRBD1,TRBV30,CAYSGTGNQPQHF,TGTGCCTACTCCGGGACAGGGAATCAGCCCCAGCATTTT
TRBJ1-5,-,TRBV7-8,CASSSSGVNNQPQHF,TGTGCCAGCAGCAGCTCAGGGGTTAACAATCAGCCCCAGCATTTT
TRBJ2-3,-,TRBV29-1,CSFLRVETQYF,TGCAGCTTCCTCAGGGTCGAGACGCAGTATTTT
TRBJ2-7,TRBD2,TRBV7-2,CASSRSGLAAWGQYF,TGTGCCAGCAGCAGATCGGGACTAGCGGCCTGGGGGCAGTACTTC
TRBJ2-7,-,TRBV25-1,CASSDTGNYEQYF,TGTGCCAGCAGTGACACCGGGAACTACGAGCAGTACTTC
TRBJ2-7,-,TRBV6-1,CASSVSRGEQYF,TGTGCCAGCAGTGTAAGCAGGGGCGAGCAGTACTTC
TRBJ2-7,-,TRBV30,CAWGMYEQYF,TGTGCCTGGGGCATGTACGAGCAGTACTTC